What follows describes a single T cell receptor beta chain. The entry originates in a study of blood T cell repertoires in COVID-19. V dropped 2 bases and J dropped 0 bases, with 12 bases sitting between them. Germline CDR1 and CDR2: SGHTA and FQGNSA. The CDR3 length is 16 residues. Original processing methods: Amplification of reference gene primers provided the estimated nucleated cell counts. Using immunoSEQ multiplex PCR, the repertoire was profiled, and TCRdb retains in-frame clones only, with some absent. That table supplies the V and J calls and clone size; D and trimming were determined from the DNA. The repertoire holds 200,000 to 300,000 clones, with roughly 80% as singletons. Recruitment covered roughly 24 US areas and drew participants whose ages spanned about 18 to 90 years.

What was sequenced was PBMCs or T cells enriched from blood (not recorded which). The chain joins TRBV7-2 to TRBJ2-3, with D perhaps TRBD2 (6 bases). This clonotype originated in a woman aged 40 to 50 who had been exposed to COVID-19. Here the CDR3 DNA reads TGTGCCAGCAGCTTACTTAGCGGCACTAGCACAGATACGCAGTATTTT. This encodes CASSLLSGTSTDTQYF. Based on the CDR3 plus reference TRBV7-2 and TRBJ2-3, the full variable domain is GAGVSQSPSNKVTEKGKDVELRCDPISGHTALYWYRQSLGQGLEFLIYFQGNSAPDKSGLPSDRFSAERTGGSVSTLTIQRTQQEDSAVYLCASSLLSGTSTDTQYFGPGTRLTVL.